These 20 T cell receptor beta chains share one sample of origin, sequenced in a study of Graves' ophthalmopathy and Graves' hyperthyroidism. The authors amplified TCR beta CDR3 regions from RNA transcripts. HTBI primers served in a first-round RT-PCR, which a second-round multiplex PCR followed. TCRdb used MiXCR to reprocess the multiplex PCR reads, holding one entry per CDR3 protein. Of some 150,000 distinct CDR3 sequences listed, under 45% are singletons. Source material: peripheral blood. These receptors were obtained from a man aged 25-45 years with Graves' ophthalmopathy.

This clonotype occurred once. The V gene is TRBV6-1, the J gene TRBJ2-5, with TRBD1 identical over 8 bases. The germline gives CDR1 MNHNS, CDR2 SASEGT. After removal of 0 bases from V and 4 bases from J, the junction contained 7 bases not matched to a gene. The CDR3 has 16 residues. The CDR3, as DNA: TGTGCCAGCAGTGAAGCTGCGGGACAGGTTCGAGAGACCCAGTACTTC. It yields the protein CASSEAAGQVRETQYF.

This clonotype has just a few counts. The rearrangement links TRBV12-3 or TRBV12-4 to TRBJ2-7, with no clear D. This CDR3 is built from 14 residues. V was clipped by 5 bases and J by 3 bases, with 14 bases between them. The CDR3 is CASSPYPNNYEQYF. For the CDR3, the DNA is TGTGCCAGCAGTCCTTACCCGAATAACTACGAGCAGTACTTC.

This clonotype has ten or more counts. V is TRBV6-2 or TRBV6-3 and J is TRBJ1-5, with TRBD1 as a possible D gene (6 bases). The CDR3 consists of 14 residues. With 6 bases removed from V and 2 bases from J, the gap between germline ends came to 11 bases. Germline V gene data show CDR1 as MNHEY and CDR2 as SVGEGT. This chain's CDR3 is CASRRTVRNQPQHF. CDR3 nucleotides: TGTGCCAGCAGGAGGACAGTGCGCAATCAGCCCCAGCATTTT.

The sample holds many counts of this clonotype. The CDR3 loop is CASTYRDRSSYEQYF. CDR3 coding DNA: TGTGCCAGCACTTACCGGGACAGGAGCTCCTACGAGCAGTACTTC. The rearrangement links TRBV28 to TRBJ2-7; 8 positions match TRBD1. The CDR3 length is 15 residues. Germline V lookup: CDR1 MDHEN, CDR2 SYDVKM. V shed 7 bases, J shed 0 bases, and the junction held 8 bases outside the gene matches.

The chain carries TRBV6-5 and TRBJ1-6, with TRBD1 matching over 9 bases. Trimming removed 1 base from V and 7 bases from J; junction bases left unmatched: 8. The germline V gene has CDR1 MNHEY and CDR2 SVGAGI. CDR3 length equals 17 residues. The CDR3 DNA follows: TGTGCCAGCAGTTACTTACTTCCGGGACAGGGCAATTCACCCCTCCACTTT. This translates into CASSYLLPGQGNSPLHF.

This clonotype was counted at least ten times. The CDR3 loop is CASSQEKGSDGYTF. The CDR3 DNA follows: TGCGCCAGCAGCCAAGAGAAGGGGTCTGATGGCTACACCTTC. This chain connects TRBV4-1 to TRBJ1-2, with D tentatively TRBD1 (5 bases). V lost 0 bases and J lost 6, with 11 bases in between. CDR1 is MGHRA, CDR2 YSYEKL, per germline. The CDR3 extends over 14 amino acids.

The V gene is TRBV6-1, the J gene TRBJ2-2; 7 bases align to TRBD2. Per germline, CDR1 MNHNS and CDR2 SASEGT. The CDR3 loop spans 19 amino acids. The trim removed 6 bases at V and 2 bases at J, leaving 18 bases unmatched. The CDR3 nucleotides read TGTGCCAGCAGCGAACGCCTTTTTCGGGGGAGGGAAAACACCGGGGAGCTGTTTTTT. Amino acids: CASSERLFRGRENTGELFF.

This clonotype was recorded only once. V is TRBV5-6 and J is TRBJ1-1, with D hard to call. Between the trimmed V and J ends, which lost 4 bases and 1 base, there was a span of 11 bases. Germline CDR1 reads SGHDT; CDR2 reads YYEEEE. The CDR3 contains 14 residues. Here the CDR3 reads CASSRGEGNTEAFF. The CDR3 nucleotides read TGTGCCAGCAGCCGCGGGGAGGGGAACACTGAAGCTTTCTTT.

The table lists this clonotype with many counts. CDR3 nucleotides: TGTGCCAGCAGCTCGGACGGATACGAGCAGTACTTC. Protein product: CASSSDGYEQYF. The chain uses TRBV28 and TRBJ2-7; D unclear. The CDR3 is 12 amino acids. Trimming left V 6 bases short and J 4 bases short, with 10 bases between. Germline lookup yields CDR1 MDHEN and CDR2 SYDVKM.

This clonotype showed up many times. CDR3 sequence reads: CASSLVERAAYF. The CDR3 DNA sequence: TGTGCCAGCAGTTTAGTGGAGAGGGCGGCGTACTTC. The chain is built from TRBV28 and TRBJ2-7, with D maybe TRBD2 (5 bases). Trimming removed 2 bases at V and 12 bases at J, with 14 bases between. The CDR3 covers 12 residues. Germline V lookup: CDR1 MDHEN, CDR2 SYDVKM.

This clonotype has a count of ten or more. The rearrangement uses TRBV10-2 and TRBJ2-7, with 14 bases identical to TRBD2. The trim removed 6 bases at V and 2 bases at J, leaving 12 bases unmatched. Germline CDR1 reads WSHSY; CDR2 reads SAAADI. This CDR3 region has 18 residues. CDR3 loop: CASRNARTSGRSTYEQYF. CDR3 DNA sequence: TGCGCCAGCAGGAACGCCCGGACTAGCGGGAGGTCGACCTACGAGCAGTACTTC.

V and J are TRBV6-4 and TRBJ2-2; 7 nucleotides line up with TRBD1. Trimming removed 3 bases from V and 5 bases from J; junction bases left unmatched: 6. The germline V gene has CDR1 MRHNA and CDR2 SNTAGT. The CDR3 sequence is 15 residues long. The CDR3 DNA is TGTGCCAGCAGTGAGAGACAGGGATATACCGGGGAGCTGTTTTTT. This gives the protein CASSERQGYTGELFF.

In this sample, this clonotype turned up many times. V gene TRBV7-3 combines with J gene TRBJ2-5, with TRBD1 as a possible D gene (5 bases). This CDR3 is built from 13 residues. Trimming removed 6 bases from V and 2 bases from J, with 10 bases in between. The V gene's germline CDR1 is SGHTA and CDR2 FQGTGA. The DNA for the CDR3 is TGTGCCAGCAGTTCAGGGAATCAAGAGACCCAGTACTTC. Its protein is CASSSGNQETQYF.

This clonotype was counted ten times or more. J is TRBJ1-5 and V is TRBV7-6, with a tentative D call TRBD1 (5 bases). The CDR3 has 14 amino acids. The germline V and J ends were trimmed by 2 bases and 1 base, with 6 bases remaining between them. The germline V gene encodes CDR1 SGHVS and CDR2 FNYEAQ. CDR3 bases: TGTGCCAGCAGCTTAAGGGACAGCAATCAGCCCCAGCATTTT. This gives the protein CASSLRDSNQPQHF.

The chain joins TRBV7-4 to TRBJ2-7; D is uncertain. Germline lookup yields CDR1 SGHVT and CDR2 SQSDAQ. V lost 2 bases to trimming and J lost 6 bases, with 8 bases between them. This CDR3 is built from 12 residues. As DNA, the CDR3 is TGTGCCAGCAGCTTATCTGTTTCCGAGCAGTACTTC. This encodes CASSLSVSEQYF.

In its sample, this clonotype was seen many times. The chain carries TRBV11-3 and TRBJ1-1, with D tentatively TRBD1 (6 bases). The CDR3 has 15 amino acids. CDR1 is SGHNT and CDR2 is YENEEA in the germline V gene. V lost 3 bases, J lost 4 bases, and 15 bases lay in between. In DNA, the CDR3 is TGTGCCAGCAGCTTTTCAGGGGTCTGGGGCACTGAAGCTTTCTTT. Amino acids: CASSFSGVWGTEAFF.

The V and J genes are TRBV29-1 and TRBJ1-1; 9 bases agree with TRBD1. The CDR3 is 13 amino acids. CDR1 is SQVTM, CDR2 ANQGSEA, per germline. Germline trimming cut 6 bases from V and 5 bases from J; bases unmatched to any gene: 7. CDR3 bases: TGCAGCGTCAGGACAGGGGAGGGGACTGAAGCTTTCTTT. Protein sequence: CSVRTGEGTEAFF. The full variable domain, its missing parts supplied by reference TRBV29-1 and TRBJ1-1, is SAVISQKPSRDICQRGTSLTIQCQVDSQVTMMFWYRQQPGQSLTLIATANQGSEATYESGFVIDKFPISRPNLTFSTLTVSNMSPEDSSIYLCSVRTGEGTEAFFGQGTRLTVV.

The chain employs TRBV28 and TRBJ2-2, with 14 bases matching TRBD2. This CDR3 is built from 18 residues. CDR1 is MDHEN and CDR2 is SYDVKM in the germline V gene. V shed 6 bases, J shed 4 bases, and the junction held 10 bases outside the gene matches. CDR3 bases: TGTGCCAGCAGCCACTTAGGGACTAGCGGGAGTGGCACCGGGGAGCTGTTTTTT. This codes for CASSHLGTSGSGTGELFF.

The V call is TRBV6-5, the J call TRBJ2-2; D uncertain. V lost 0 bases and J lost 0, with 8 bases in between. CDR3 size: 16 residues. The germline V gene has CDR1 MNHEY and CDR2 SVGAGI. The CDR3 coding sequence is TGTGCCAGCAGTTACTCTCGCAGGACGAACACCGGGGAGCTGTTTTTT. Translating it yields CASSYSRRTNTGELFF.

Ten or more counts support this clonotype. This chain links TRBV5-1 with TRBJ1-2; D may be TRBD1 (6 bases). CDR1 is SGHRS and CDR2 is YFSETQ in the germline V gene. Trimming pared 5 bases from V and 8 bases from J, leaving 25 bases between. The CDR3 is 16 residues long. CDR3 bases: TGCGCCAGCAGAGCCTTATATTGGGGCCAAGGACAGGGCTACACCTTC. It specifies CASRALYWGQGQGYTF.